The rows below give T cell receptor beta chains drawn from one sample of a study of Ad26.COV2.S vaccination and SARS-CoV-2 variants. Measured with immunoSEQ multiplex PCR; TCRdb has only the in-frame clones, and not every one. The sample carries roughly 380,000 clones, more than 75% recorded once. This specimen consisted of peripheral blood, obtained in a trial of Ad26.COV2.S vaccine versus placebo. These receptors were taken from a person aged 18-60 years who received the Ad26.COV2.S COVID-19 vaccine or a placebo. CDR3s include the opening cysteine and the closing phenylalanine or tryptophan. The D gene is left open where the match is weak. Not all rows give a size; the values are once, few, many and, for expanded clones, a class.

TRBJ2-4,15,-,once,TRBV2,CASMGPQLAKNIQYF,TGTGCCAGCATGGGACCGCAATTAGCCAAAAACATTCAGTACTTC
TRBJ2-7,13,-,-,TRBV30,CAWRGTFGGEQYF,TGTGCCTGGAGGGGAACATTCGGGGGCGAGCAGTACTTC
TRBJ1-1,12,TRBD1,-,TRBV9,CASSVIRGRREF,TGTGCCAGCAGCGTAATAAGGGGGCGCAGGGAATTT
TRBJ2-7,15,-,-,TRBV7-2,CASSLPRRGFNEQYF,TGTGCCAGCAGCCTCCCGAGGCGGGGCTTCAACGAGCAGTACTTC
TRBJ2-1,14,TRBD1,-,TRBV10-3,CAISERDRDNEQFF,TGTGCCATCAGTGAGCGGGACAGGGACAATGAGCAGTTCTTC
TRBJ1-2,15,TRBD1,-,TRBV6-5,CAREDRGLPNYGYTF,TGTGCCAGGGAAGACAGGGGGTTACCTAACTATGGCTACACCTTC
TRBJ1-4,13,-,few,TRBV9,CASSVDGNEKLFF,TGTGCCAGCAGCGTAGACGGTAATGAAAAACTGTTTTTT
TRBJ2-4,14,-,-,TRBV28,CASSPDLAKNIQYF,TGTGCCAGCAGTCCGGACCTAGCCAAAAACATTCAGTACTTC
TRBJ1-1,14,-,once,TRBV7-3,CASSREGGFTEAFF,TGTGCCAGCAGCCGAGAAGGGGGGTTCACTGAAGCTTTCTTT
TRBJ1-2,16,TRBD1,few,TRBV2,CASSQTGTVYNYGYTF,TGTGCCAGCAGCCAAACGGGGACAGTATATAACTATGGCTACACCTTC
TRBJ1-6,16,-,-,TRBV9,CASSGEDSHYNSPLHF,TGTGCCAGCAGCGGTGAAGACAGCCACTATAATTCACCCCTCCACTTT
TRBJ1-2,15,-,-,TRBV7-9,CASSSPGGHYYGYTF,TGTGCCAGCAGCTCCCCCGGGGGGCATTACTATGGCTACACCTTC
TRBJ2-7,15,TRBD2,once,TRBV11-2,CASSSWTSGSYEQYF,TGTGCCAGCAGCTCCTGGACTAGCGGATCCTACGAGCAGTACTTC
TRBJ2-1,14,TRBD2,-,TRBV27,CASSISGGANEQFF,TGTGCCAGCAGTATAAGCGGGGGGGCCAATGAGCAGTTCTTC
TRBJ2-5,13,-,-,TRBV5-1,CASSLGVGETQYF,TGCGCCAGCAGCCTGGGGGTCGGGGAGACCCAGTACTTC
TRBJ2-1,15,TRBD1,-,TRBV6-4,CASRDTGGYNNEQFF,TGTGCCAGCAGAGATACAGGGGGCTACAACAATGAGCAGTTCTTC